Here is one T cell receptor (beta chain) with its context. This clone appeared once. The target of this receptor is not known. No much larger clonotype is one base removed from it; base qualities were not supplied. This specimen belongs to a study of cytomegalovirus exposure and HLA in healthy donors (dated by TCRdb to between 2016 and 2019). At the level of the whole study: A later analysis indicated that the 120 validation repertoires were generated on the platform also employed for the approximately 700 repertoires of the first cohort. The aim of the study was to test whether cataloging public T cell receptors could identify signatures of past pathogen exposure. A separate validation cohort of roughly 130 different subjects was used in addition to the roughly 670-subject first cohort. High-throughput TCR immunosequencing, statistical association of individual TCRs with disease status, and machine learning were combined to predict cytomegalovirus infection status.

The donors belonged to the validation cohort of over a hundred subjects, which was separate from the approximately 700-subject first cohort. Libraries were constructed by the immunoSEQ multiplex PCR assay. Per the original workflow: To diagnose cytomegalovirus status from the catalog of TCR beta chain sequences, a statistical classification framework was built. Here the immuneACCESS table is served through TCRdb, limited to in-frame sequences with V and J called. Missing clones are a known gap in these copies; in checked studies unresolved V genes cover under half, and the rest lacks a known reason. From that table come the V and J calls and clone size; the DNA was used to work out D and trimming. This sample holds 65,000 to 85,000 clones; roughly 94% were observed only once. Approximately 0.73% of the sample lies in the top ten. The full study reports these points: The authors suggested that the approach could potentially be generalized to other disease states and immunological phenotypes. Subsequent analysis determined that TCRs grouped into clusters in the first cohort also showed a tendency toward co-occurrence across the approximately 120 validation repertoires, and 94% of cluster scores exceeded 0. A few of the identified cytomegalovirus-associated TCR beta chains were confirmed in vitro to be specific for cytomegalovirus antigens. All 110 or so repertoires were used to score co-occurrence in the validation cohort in a later analysis, because that analysis had no HLA typing for the cohort. A total of fewer than 200 TCR beta chains were listed by the study as associated with cytomegalovirus. While some public TCRs were present in many individuals, most TCR sequences turned up only very rarely across donors. The classifier was reported to diagnose cytomegalovirus status with high specificity and sensitivity in both the original cohort and the validation cohort.

The CDR3 goes from the cysteine to the phenylalanine over 11 residues. The entry retains the CDR3 DNA only, 33 bases that are in frame from base 1. The V end loses 4 bases and the J end loses 7 bases, and a stretch of 9 bases separates them. CDR1 and CDR2 (SGHRS, YFSETQ) derive from the germline V gene. This clonotype was obtained from a woman between 18 and 29 years old in good health and CMV-seronegative. The chain links TRBV5-1 with TRBJ2-7; a weak D assignment points to TRBD2 (6 bases agree). Sequenced input: PBMCs. Here is the DNA: TGCGCCAGCAGCCTAGGGACTGAGCAGTACTTC. This is translated as CASSLGTEQYF.